Presented here are 24 T cell receptor beta chains from one specimen sequenced in a study of neurological immune-mediated disorders. TCRdb recomputed calls from the 5' RACE reads with MiXCR, one row per CDR3 protein. The sample yields 50,000 to 70,000 distinct CDR3 sequences, nearly 3.5% seen once. Sequencing was carried out using PBMCs. The receptors here all came from a man in his forties with multiple sclerosis.

In this sample, this clonotype turned up many times. CDR3 amino acids: CASSPTGGSNTEAFF. In DNA form, the CDR3 reads TGCGCCAGCAGCCCGACAGGGGGCTCGAACACTGAAGCTTTCTTT. The rearrangement links TRBV5-1 to TRBJ1-1, with 10 bases aligning to TRBD1. Germline V lookup: CDR1 SGHRS, CDR2 YFSETQ. With 4 bases clipped from V and 1 base from J, the junction kept 4 bases outside the gene matches. This CDR3 spans 15 amino acids.

At least ten counts were recorded for this clonotype. The rearrangement uses TRBV27 and TRBJ2-3; 15 nucleotides match TRBD2. Germline V gene data show CDR1 as MNHEY and CDR2 as SMNVEV (reference sequence). The ends lost 7 bases at V and 6 bases at J; junction bases unmatched: 11. CDR3 length: 17 residues. The chain's CDR3 is CASKAIGTSGRKDTQYF. Here the CDR3 DNA reads TGTGCCAGCAAGGCTATCGGGACTAGCGGGAGGAAGGATACGCAGTATTTT.

In its sample, this clonotype was seen many times. The chain uses TRBV20-1 and TRBJ1-5; D is possibly TRBD1 (5 bases). Germline CDR1 and CDR2: DFQATT and SNEGSKA (reference sequence). This CDR3 is built from 13 residues. The V end was cut by 3 bases, the J end by 1 base, with 7 bases between. The CDR3 bases are TGCAGTGCTAGCCGGGACAGCAATCAGCCCCAGCATTTT. This translates into CSASRDSNQPQHF.

This clonotype showed up many times. V usage is TRBV12-3 or TRBV12-4 and J usage is TRBJ2-7, with TRBD2 matching 10 bases. The junction had 9 bases not matched to a gene; V was cut back by 10 bases and J by 6 bases. This CDR3 is 13 amino acids long. The CDR3 nucleotides are TGTGCCATCCAGAGGGCTAGCGGGGGCGAGCAGTACTTC. Its protein is CAIQRASGGEQYF.

This clonotype was detected ten times or more. The genes are TRBV5-1 and TRBJ2-4, with 7 bases lining up with TRBD1. V gave up 4 bases and J gave up 7 bases; unmatched junction bases: 8. This CDR3 has 14 residues. CDR1 and CDR2 from the germline V gene are SGHRS and YFSETQ. The CDR3 nucleotides are TGCGCCAGCAGCGTACAGGGGTTCGGGAACATTCAGTACTTC. Translation gives CASSVQGFGNIQYF.

This clonotype occurred a few times. The genes are TRBV12-3 or TRBV12-4 and TRBJ2-1; the match to TRBD2 covers 8 bases. This CDR3 spans 16 amino acids. V trimming: 6 bases; J trimming: 0 bases; junction bases outside the gene matches: 7. CDR3 loop: CASSRPLAGSYNEQFF. CDR3 coding DNA: TGTGCCAGCAGCCGCCCCCTAGCGGGCTCCTACAATGAGCAGTTCTTC.

This clonotype occurred many times. This chain links TRBV7-9 with TRBJ2-1; D is unresolved. CDR3 length: 15 amino acids. The V end was cut by 7 bases, the J end by 7 bases, with 20 bases between. Per germline, CDR1 SEHNR and CDR2 FQNEAQ (reference sequence). The CDR3 DNA reads TGTGCCAGCACCGTTGCACGGAGCATATCTAATGAGCAGTTCTTC. It is translated as CASTVARSISNEQFF. Variable domain in full (rest from reference TRBV7-9 and TRBJ2-1): DTGVSQNPRHKITKRGQNVTFRCDPISEHNRLYWYRQTLGQGPEFLTYFQNEAQLEKSRLLSDRFSAERPKGSFSTLEIQRTEQGDSAMYLCASTVARSISNEQFFGPGTRLTVL.

The sample holds many counts of this clonotype. The chain has TRBV6-1 and TRBJ1-5; a possible D gene is TRBD1 (5 bases). The ends were cut back, 4 bases at V and 4 bases at J, with 11 bases in the middle. The germline V gene encodes CDR1 MNHNS and CDR2 SASEGT. The CDR3 loop spans 14 amino acids. The CDR3 DNA follows: TGTGCCAGCAGTGTTCGGGCAGGGAATCAGCCCCAGCATTTT. Translated: CASSVRAGNQPQHF.

This clonotype was observed many times. V usage is TRBV11-3 and J usage is TRBJ1-1; tentative D call: TRBD1 (6 bases). This CDR3 region has 15 residues. The germline V gene has CDR1 SGHNT and CDR2 YENEEA. Trimming pared 5 bases from V and 4 bases from J, leaving 17 bases between. The CDR3 DNA reads TGTGCCAGCAGCCCTAGGGGGTCGGGAAGCACTGAAGCTTTCTTT. Translating it yields CASSPRGSGSTEAFF.

At least ten counts were recorded for this clonotype. This chain connects TRBV6-1 to TRBJ1-1; no clear D. Between the trimmed V and J ends, which lost 7 bases and 1 base, there was a span of 10 bases. The CDR3 covers 13 residues. Germline V gene data show CDR1 as MNHNS and CDR2 as SASEGT. The chain's CDR3 is CASMNQQNTEAFF. In DNA form, the CDR3 reads TGTGCCAGCATGAATCAACAGAACACTGAAGCTTTCTTT.

This clonotype was seen at least ten times. The chain employs TRBV2 and TRBJ1-2; 8 bases align to TRBD1. CDR1 and CDR2 (germline): SNHLY, FYNNEI. The length of the CDR3 is 15 residues. J was trimmed by 4 bases and V by 6 bases; bases with no gene match: 10. CDR3 DNA sequence: TGTGCCAGCAGCCTTCGACAGGGGTCCATCTATGGCTACACCTTC. This translates into CASSLRQGSIYGYTF.

This clonotype came up many times. V is TRBV9 and J is TRBJ1-1; D is unresolved. Germline assignment: CDR1 SGDLS and CDR2 YYNGEE. With 0 bases removed from V and 0 bases from J, the gap between germline ends came to 9 bases. This CDR3 is 15 amino acids long. The CDR3 DNA sequence: TGTGCCAGCAGCGTAGGTGGTCCGATGAACACTGAAGCTTTCTTT. Protein product: CASSVGGPMNTEAFF.

This clonotype was counted many times. V is TRBV24-1 and J is TRBJ2-1, with no clear D. V was shortened by 0 bases and J by 0 bases, with 11 bases between the two germline ends. The germline V gene encodes CDR1 KGHDR and CDR2 SFDVKD. The CDR3 loop spans 17 amino acids. The chain's CDR3 is CATSDLHEELSYNEQFF. CDR3 bases: TGTGCCACCAGTGATTTGCACGAGGAACTCTCCTACAATGAGCAGTTCTTC.

This clonotype was found many times. The rearrangement joins TRBV9 to TRBJ1-6; no reliable D call. The germline gives CDR1 SGDLS, CDR2 YYNGEE. Deletions cut 3 bases from V and 0 bases from J, with 16 bases between. The CDR3 length is 18 residues. CDR3 nucleotides: TGTGCCAGCAGCGCTTCGGCGGGAGGGAGCTCCTATAATTCACCCCTCCACTTT. Translation gives CASSASAGGSSYNSPLHF.

In its sample, this clonotype was seen many times. DNA of the CDR3: TGTGCCAGCAGCCTAGGGAGGGACACTGAAGCTTTCTTT. Translation gives CASSLGRDTEAFF. The chain carries TRBV3-1 and TRBJ1-1, with unresolved D. The germline V gene has CDR1 LGHDT and CDR2 YNNKEL (reference sequence). The germline V and J ends were trimmed by 4 bases and 3 bases, with 9 bases remaining between them. The CDR3 is 13 residues long. Looking up the rest from reference TRBV3-1 and TRBJ1-1 gives the full variable domain: DTAVSQTPKYLVTQMGNDKSIKCEQNLGHDTMYWYKQDSKKFLKIMFSYNNKELIINETVPNRFSPKSPDKAHLNLHINSLELGDSAVYFCASSLGRDTEAFFGQGTRLTVV.

Details on this clonotype: A read error is possible here, since a much larger clone lies one base away. V is TRBV11-3 and J is TRBJ2-3, with a weak D call TRBD2 (5 bases). This CDR3 contains 16 residues. V was trimmed by 4 bases and J by 3 bases, leaving 17 bases between them. Germline CDR1 SGHNT, CDR2 YENEEA. As DNA, the CDR3 is TGTGCCAGCAGCTCGGGAATAGCGTTCGCAACAGATACGCAGTATTTT. It yields the protein CASSSGIAFATDTQYF.

There are many counts of this clonotype. This chain links TRBV20-1 with TRBJ2-7, with no clear D. Germline V gene sequence: CDR1 DFQATT, CDR2 SNEGSKA (reference sequence). The CDR3 covers 10 residues. Between the trimmed V and J ends, which lost 1 base and 6 bases, there was a span of 4 bases. This chain's CDR3 is CSARGREQYF. Here the CDR3 DNA reads TGCAGTGCTAGAGGACGCGAGCAGTACTTC.

This clonotype was recorded many times. The chain links TRBV2 to TRBJ2-3; D is undetermined. Trimming left V 8 bases short and J 0 bases short, with 3 bases between. There are 11 residues in the CDR3. Per germline, CDR1 SNHLY and CDR2 FYNNEI. CDR3 sequence reads: CASQSTDTQYF. CDR3 nucleotide sequence: TGTGCCAGCCAAAGCACAGATACGCAGTATTTT.

In its sample, this clonotype was seen many times. The V and J genes are TRBV12-3 or TRBV12-4 and TRBJ2-7; maybe TRBD2 (6 bases). V was cut by 0 bases and J by 7 bases, with 10 bases left in between. The CDR3 has 13 residues. Written as DNA, the CDR3 is TGTGCCAGCAGTTTAGCGGGGGAGGTTGAGCAGTACTTC. Protein product: CASSLAGEVEQYF.

Many counts were recorded for this clonotype. The chain links TRBV3-1 to TRBJ1-3; tentatively, D is TRBD1 (5 bases). This CDR3 is built from 14 residues. The V end lost 4 bases, the J end lost 0 bases, and 7 bases lay between the germline ends. Germline V CDR1 and CDR2: LGHDT, YNNKEL (reference sequence). This chain's CDR3 is CASSLGHSGNTIYF. In nucleotides, the CDR3 is TGTGCCAGCAGCCTTGGACACTCTGGAAACACCATATATTTT. Complete variable domain (other parts from reference TRBV3-1 and TRBJ1-3): DTAVSQTPKYLVTQMGNDKSIKCEQNLGHDTMYWYKQDSKKFLKIMFSYNNKELIINETVPNRFSPKSPDKAHLNLHINSLELGDSAVYFCASSLGHSGNTIYFGEGSWLTVV.

The sample holds many counts of this clonotype. The genes are TRBV2 and TRBJ2-5, with 9 bases identical to TRBD2. Losses at the gene ends were 7 bases for V and 5 bases for J; bases not matched to a gene: 2. The CDR3 contains 12 residues. Germline V gene sequence: CDR1 SNHLY, CDR2 FYNNEI. This chain's CDR3 is CASTGLAETQYF. For the CDR3, the DNA is TGTGCCAGCACTGGACTAGCGGAGACCCAGTACTTC. Complete variable domain (other parts from reference TRBV2 and TRBJ2-5): EPEVTQTPSHQVTQMGQEVILRCVPISNHLYFYWYRQILGQKVEFLVSFYNNEISEKSEIFDDQFSVERPDGSNFTLKIRSTKLEDSAMYFCASTGLAETQYFGPGTRLLVL.

This clonotype was observed at least ten times. The rearrangement uses TRBV7-3 and TRBJ2-1; tentative D call: TRBD2 (6 bases). The V gene's germline CDR1 is SGHTA and CDR2 FQGTGA. The V and J ends lost 3 bases and 10 bases respectively, with 10 bases between them. The CDR3 covers 12 residues. The CDR3 DNA is TGTGCCAGCAGCTTCATCCGGGGGGAGCAGTTCTTC. The encoded protein is CASSFIRGEQFF.

This clonotype was picked up many times. The chain links TRBV18 to TRBJ2-3; D remains ambiguous. Trimming removed 4 bases from V and 1 base from J, with 9 bases in between. The germline V gene encodes CDR1 KGHSH and CDR2 LQKENI. This CDR3 is 14 amino acids long. The CDR3 DNA reads TGTGCCAGCTCACTTCTAAGCGGCACAGATACGCAGTATTTT. This codes for CASSLLSGTDTQYF.

This clonotype was counted many times. The chain recombines TRBV20-1 with TRBJ2-3, with 10 nucleotides matching TRBD2. There are 14 residues in the CDR3. V lost 3 bases, J lost 5 bases, and 5 bases stayed unmatched. The germline gives CDR1 DFQATT, CDR2 SNEGSKA (reference sequence). CDR3 protein: CSASRTSGKDTQYF. The CDR3 coding sequence is TGCAGTGCTAGCAGGACTAGCGGTAAAGATACGCAGTATTTT.